These 18 T cell receptor beta chains were all obtained from the same sample, sequenced in a study of vaccination effects on CD4 cells after COVID-19 (dated by TCRdb to between 2021 and 2024). In the ViraFEST assay, PBMC were stimulated with viral peptide pools, and antigen-specific CD4+ T cell clonotypes were then identified by expansion using TCR sequencing. After about 9 days of culture, CD4+ T cells were isolated with the EasySep CD4+ T cell isolation kit. Participants received two doses of either the BNT162b2 or the mRNA-1273 mRNA SARS-CoV-2 vaccine. The library came from the immunoSEQ multiplex PCR assay. This is the immuneACCESS table as TCRdb keeps it, with only in-frame sequences that have V and J called. A part of the clones is gone; compared with another copy, unresolved V genes explain less than half, and the rest is unexplained. The sample records tens of thousands of clones, 74% of which are singletons. The ten largest clones take up roughly 1.4% of the sample.

No cognate antigen is known for these TCRs. The sample here was CD4+ T cells from PBMCs cultured with HCoV-229E spike peptides, taken after COVID-19 vaccination. Sample cell subset or site, as interpreted from the label and publication: HCoV-229E spike overlapping peptide pool stimulation. The receptors were gathered from a human donor who received a COVID-19 vaccine.

The rearrangement joins TRBV7-8 to TRBJ2-7; D is unclear. The CDR3 spans 13 residues. CDR1 SGHVS and CDR2 FQNEAQ come from the germline V gene. V shed 5 bases and J shed 6 bases, with 14 bases lying between them. Written as DNA, the CDR3 is TGTGCCAGCAGCCGAGTGGCAGCCAGCGAGCAGTACGTC. Translated, it gives CASSRVAASEQYV.

The V gene is TRBV9, the J gene TRBJ2-5; D is unresolved. Trimming left V 4 bases short and J 2 bases short, with 15 bases between. Per germline, CDR1 SGDLS and CDR2 YYNGEE. The CDR3 length is 15 residues. The CDR3, as DNA: TGTGCCAGCAGCCCGACGTATGGGTCTCAAGAGACCCAGTACTTC. Amino acids: CASSPTYGSQETQYF.

The J gene is TRBJ2-1, the V gene TRBV3-1 (or the pseudogene TRBV3-2); D may be TRBD1 or TRBD2 (5 bases each). Germline V gives CDR1 LGHDT, CDR2 YNNKEL (reference sequence). This CDR3 region has 16 residues. Between the trimmed V and J ends, which lost 0 bases and 10 bases, there was a span of 19 bases. The CDR3: CASSQEGEGRGREQFF. The CDR3 DNA reads as TGTGCCAGCAGCCAAGAAGGGGAAGGCCGGGGTAGGGAGCAGTTCTTC.

The chain uses TRBV19 and TRBJ2-3; D is ambiguous. The CDR3 is 14 amino acids. Deletions cut 7 bases from V and 3 bases from J, with 14 bases between. Germline loops: CDR1 LNHDA, CDR2 SQIVND (reference sequence). The CDR3 here is CASKSRSSTDTQYF. DNA for the CDR3: TGTGCCAGTAAGAGCAGGTCGTCTACAGATACGCAGTATTTT.

The rearrangement joins TRBV6-2 or TRBV6-3 to TRBJ1-5, with TRBD1 as a possible D gene (5 bases). Trimming removed 2 bases from V and 9 bases from J, with 8 bases in between. Per germline, CDR1 MNHEY and CDR2 SVGEGT. The CDR3 is 12 residues long. CDR3 loop: CASSYTGWPQHF. The CDR3 DNA reads as TGTGCCAGCAGTTACACAGGATGGCCCCAGCATTTT.

This chain links TRBV28 with TRBJ1-4, with a tentative D call TRBD1 (6 bases). The CDR3 has 14 amino acids. Germline V gene sequence: CDR1 MDHEN, CDR2 SYDVKM. V was trimmed by 3 bases and J by 7 bases, leaving 12 bases between them. CDR3 loop: CASSLGGGGEKLFF. The DNA of the CDR3 is TGTGCCAGCAGTTTGGGAGGGGGGGGTGAAAAACTGTTTTTT. The full variable domain, its missing parts supplied by reference TRBV28 and TRBJ1-4, is DVKVTQSSRYLVKRTGEKVFLECVQDMDHENMFWYRQDPGLGLRLIYFSYDVKMKEKGDIPEGYSVSREKKERFSLILESASTNQTSMYLCASSLGGGGEKLFFGSGTQLSVL.

This clone was seen more than once but under ten times. The rearrangement uses TRBV19 and TRBJ1-5; TRBD1 aligns across 8 bases. The germline V gene has CDR1 LNHDA and CDR2 SQIVND (reference sequence). This CDR3 has 15 amino acids. The junction had 8 bases not matched to a gene; V was cut back by 4 bases and J by 6 bases. Here the CDR3 DNA reads TGTGCCAGTAGTACCCAGGGGGCTGAAGTTCAGCCCCAGCATTTT. It yields the protein CASSTQGAEVQPQHF.

The chain has TRBV5-1 and TRBJ2-5; 8 bases are a match to TRBD1. The CDR3 is made up of 14 amino acids. The V gene end was trimmed by 7 bases and the J gene end by 0 bases; junction bases not matched to a gene: 5. Looked up from germline, CDR1 is SGHRS and CDR2 is YFSETQ. DNA for the CDR3: TGCGCCAGCCGTAAGGACAGGGACCAAGAGACCCAGTACTTC. This encodes CASRKDRDQETQYF.

The CDR3 DNA is TGTGCCAGTAGTATCGGGGCCGGGAGGGGTCAGCCCCAGCATTTT. The encoded protein is CASSIGAGRGQPQHF. This rearrangement joins TRBV19 to TRBJ1-5; a weak D match, TRBD1 (5 bases). The CDR3 spans 15 residues. With 3 bases removed from V and 6 bases from J, the gap between germline ends came to 15 bases. Germline-derived CDR1 and CDR2 are LNHDA and SQIVND (reference sequence).

The chain has TRBV5-4 and TRBJ2-5, with 7 positions matching TRBD1. This CDR3 is 13 amino acids long. V dropped 4 bases and J dropped 5; count of bases not matched to a gene: 5. Germline CDR1 is SGHNT and CDR2 is YYREEE (reference sequence). In DNA form, the CDR3 reads TGTGCCAGCAGCAGCACAGGGGCGGAGACCCAGTACTTC. Amino acid sequence: CASSSTGAETQYF.

The chain couples TRBV6-6 to TRBJ2-7; 9 nucleotides line up with TRBD2. The CDR3 runs to 14 residues. From germline, CDR1 is MNHNY and CDR2 SVGAGI (reference sequence). V shed 2 bases and J 2 bases; nucleotides not matched to a gene: 1. The CDR3 bases are TGTGCCAGCAGTTACGCTAGCGGGGCCTACGAGCAGTACGTC. Residues: CASSYASGAYEQYV.

The rearrangement links TRBV4-1 to TRBJ2-7, with D possibly matching TRBD2 (6 bases). The CDR3 contains 15 residues. Trimming cost V 4 bases and J 3 bases, with 16 bases left between them. Germline values: CDR1 MGHRA, CDR2 YSYEKL. The CDR3 loop reads CASSPGPGGLYEQYV. The CDR3 region has the DNA TGCGCCAGCAGCCCTGGGCCAGGAGGGCTCTACGAGCAGTACGTC.

CDR3 coding DNA: TGTGCCAGCAGCTCACAGGCAGGAAGTGGGGGGGCCCCAGAGACCCAGTACTTC. Its translation: CASSSQAGSGGAPETQYF. The genes are TRBV3-1 (or the pseudogene TRBV3-2) and TRBJ2-5, with D possibly TRBD2 on 7 matching bases. Trimming took 5 bases from V and 4 from J, leaving 26 bases between them. Germline V lookup: CDR1 LGHDT, CDR2 YNNKEL (reference sequence). This CDR3 contains 18 residues.

The chain combines TRBV5-5 with TRBJ1-2; TRBD1 matches 7 bases. The germline V gene has CDR1 SGHKS and CDR2 YYEKEE (reference sequence). J lost 4 bases, V lost 1 base, and 7 bases had no gene match. The CDR3 totals 15 residues. CDR3 coding DNA: TGTGCCAGCAGCTTGATGGGGACAGCAAGCTATGGCTACACCTTC. Its protein product is CASSLMGTASYGYTF.

This clone was detected only once. The chain joins TRBV12-3 or TRBV12-4 to TRBJ1-5; D ambiguous. V was cut by 5 bases and J by 3 bases, with 8 bases left in between. The CDR3 contains 13 residues. CDR3 in amino acids: CASSRMDNQPQHF. The CDR3 DNA is TGTGCCAGCAGTCGGATGGACAATCAGCCCCAGCATTTT.

The chain carries TRBV7-7 and TRBJ2-3; the D is unclear. V was pared by 5 bases and J by 1 base, with 10 bases between. Germline V gene lookup returns CDR1 SSHAT and CDR2 FNYEAQ (reference sequence). The CDR3 sequence is 14 residues long. The CDR3 is CASSPTGGTDTQYF. The CDR3 DNA reads as TGTGCCAGCAGCCCGACTGGGGGCACAGATACGCAGTATTTT.

The CDR3 nucleotides are TGTGCCAGCAACAGACCGAACTCCCCGGAGACCCAGTACTTC. This sequence encodes CASNRPNSPETQYF. The chain has TRBV6-5 and TRBJ2-5, with D unresolved. Trimming took off 7 bases at V and 5 bases at J, with 17 bases between the two ends. This CDR3 has 14 residues. The germline V gene encodes CDR1 MNHEY and CDR2 SVGAGI.

This chain connects TRBV12-3 or TRBV12-4 to TRBJ2-5; D is unresolved. V dropped 0 bases and J dropped 5 bases, with 4 bases sitting between them. This CDR3 has 12 amino acids. CDR3 nucleotides: TGTGCCAGCAGTTTAGCATCCGAGACCCAGTACTTC. This encodes CASSLASETQYF.